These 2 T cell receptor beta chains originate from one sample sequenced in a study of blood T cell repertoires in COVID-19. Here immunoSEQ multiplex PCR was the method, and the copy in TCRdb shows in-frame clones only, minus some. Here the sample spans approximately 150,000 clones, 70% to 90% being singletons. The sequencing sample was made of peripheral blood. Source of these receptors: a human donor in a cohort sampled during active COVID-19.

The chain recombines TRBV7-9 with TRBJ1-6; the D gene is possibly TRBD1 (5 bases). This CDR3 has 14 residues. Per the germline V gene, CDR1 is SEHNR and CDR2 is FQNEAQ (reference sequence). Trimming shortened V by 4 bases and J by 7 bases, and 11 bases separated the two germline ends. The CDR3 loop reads CASSWATGNSPLHF. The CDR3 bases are TGTGCCAGCAGCTGGGCCACAGGCAATTCACCCCTCCACTTT.

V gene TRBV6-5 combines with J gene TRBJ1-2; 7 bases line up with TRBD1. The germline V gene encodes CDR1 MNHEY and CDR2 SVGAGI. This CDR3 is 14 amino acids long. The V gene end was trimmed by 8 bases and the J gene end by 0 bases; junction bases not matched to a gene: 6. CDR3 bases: TGTGCCAGCGGCGCGACAGGGTCTAACTATGGCTACACCTTC. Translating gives CASGATGSNYGYTF.